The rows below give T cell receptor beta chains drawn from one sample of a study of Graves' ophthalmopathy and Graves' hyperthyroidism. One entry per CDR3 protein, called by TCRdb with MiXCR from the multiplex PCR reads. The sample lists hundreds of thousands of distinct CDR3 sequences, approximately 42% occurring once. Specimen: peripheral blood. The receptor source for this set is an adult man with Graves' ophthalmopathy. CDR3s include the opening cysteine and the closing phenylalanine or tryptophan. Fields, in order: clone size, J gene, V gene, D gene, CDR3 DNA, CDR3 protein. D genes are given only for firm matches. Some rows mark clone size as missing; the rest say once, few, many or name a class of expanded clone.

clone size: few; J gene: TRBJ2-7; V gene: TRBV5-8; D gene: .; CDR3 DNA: TGTGCCAGCAGCTTGTCTCCACTGCCGAACCAATCTCCGCAGTACTTC; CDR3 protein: CASSLSPLPNQSPQYF
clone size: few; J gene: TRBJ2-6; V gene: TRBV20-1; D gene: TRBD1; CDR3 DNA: TGCAGTGCTAGACATACCGGGACAGGGCCCGGGGCCAACGTCCTGACTTTC; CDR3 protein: CSARHTGTGPGANVLTF
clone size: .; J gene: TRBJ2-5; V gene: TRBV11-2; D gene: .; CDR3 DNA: TGTGCCAGCGACAGGCTGGGATTCCAAGAGACCCAGTACTTC; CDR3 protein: CASDRLGFQETQYF
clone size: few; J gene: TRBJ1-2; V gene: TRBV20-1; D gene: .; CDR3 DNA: TGCAGTGCTAGAGAGGGGTTAACTAACTATGGCTACACCTTC; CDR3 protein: CSAREGLTNYGYTF
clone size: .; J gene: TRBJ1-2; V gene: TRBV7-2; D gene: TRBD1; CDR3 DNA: TGTGCCAGCAGCTCTACAGGGACAGGGGCCCTCGGTGGCTACACCTTC; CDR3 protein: CASSSTGTGALGGYTF
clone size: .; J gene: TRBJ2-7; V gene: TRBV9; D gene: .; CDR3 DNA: TGTGCCAGCAGCGTAGACTACGAGCAGTACTTC; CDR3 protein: CASSVDYEQYF
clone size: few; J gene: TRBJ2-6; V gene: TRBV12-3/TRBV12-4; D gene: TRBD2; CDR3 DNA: TGTGCCAGCAGTTTTCGGACTAGCGGGAGGGGCGGGGCCAACGTCCTGACTTTC; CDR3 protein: CASSFRTSGRGGANVLTF
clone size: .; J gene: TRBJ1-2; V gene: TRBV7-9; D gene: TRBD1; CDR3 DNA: TGTGCCAGCAGCTTGGGACAGGGGGCCTCGGAGGGCTACACCTTC; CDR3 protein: CASSLGQGASEGYTF
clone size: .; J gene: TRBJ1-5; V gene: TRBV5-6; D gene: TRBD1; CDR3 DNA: TGTGCCAGCAGCGTAGACAGGGGGCCAAATCAGCCCCAGCATTTT; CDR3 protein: CASSVDRGPNQPQHF
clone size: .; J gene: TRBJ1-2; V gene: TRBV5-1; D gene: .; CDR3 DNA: TGCGCCAGCAGCCAAGACGGGTCGCGGCTTTTATATGGCTACACCTTC; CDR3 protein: CASSQDGSRLLYGYTF